This T cell receptor beta chain was identified in a study of Ad26.COV2.S vaccination and SARS-CoV-2 variants. Sample treatment: some 20 received Ad26.COV2.S at low or high dose, single or two shots; about 5 received placebo; per-sample allocation not given. Specimens were obtained on day 63 following the first vaccine or placebo injection. The CDR3 has 15 residues. Germline V gene lookup returns CDR1 SEHNR and CDR2 FQNEAQ (reference sequence). V was cut by 2 bases and J by 4 bases, with 13 bases left in between. TCRdb keeps only in-frame clones here, not all; method: immunoSEQ multiplex PCR. The sample lists 350,000 to 500,000 clones, more than 75% seen once, with 3.6% in the top ten.

The gene calls are TRBV7-9 and TRBJ2-3; D is possibly TRBD1 (5 bases). This material consisted of peripheral blood, taken in a trial of Ad26.COV2.S vaccine versus placebo. This TCR derives from a person between 18 and 60 years old who received the Ad26.COV2.S COVID-19 vaccine or a placebo. As DNA, the CDR3 is TGTGCCAGCAGCTTACGTGGCAGGGCATCAGATACGCAGTATTTT. Residues: CASSLRGRASDTQYF.